This TCR beta chain originates from a study of T-cell reconstitution after alpha-beta-depleted transplantation in children. This clonotype occurred a few times. Unique molecular identifiers featured in how the TCRbeta library was prepared. TCRdb reprocessed the PCR reads with MiXCR, giving one entry per CDR3 protein. The repertoire holds about 640,000 distinct CDR3 sequences, with around 17% as singletons. The material sequenced was PBMCs from the stem cell graft donor, taken from the stem cell graft. The TCR comes from a human donor who donated a stem cell graft to a child with acute myeloid leukemia.

CDR3 protein: CAWSVSSNQPQHF. The CDR3 DNA reads TGTGCCTGGAGTGTATCCTCTAATCAGCCCCAGCATTTT. J is TRBJ1-5 and V is TRBV30; D is unclear. Trimming stripped 0 bases from V and 4 bases from J, with 7 bases between. There are 13 residues in the CDR3. The V gene's germline CDR1 is GTSNPN and CDR2 SVGIG (reference sequence).